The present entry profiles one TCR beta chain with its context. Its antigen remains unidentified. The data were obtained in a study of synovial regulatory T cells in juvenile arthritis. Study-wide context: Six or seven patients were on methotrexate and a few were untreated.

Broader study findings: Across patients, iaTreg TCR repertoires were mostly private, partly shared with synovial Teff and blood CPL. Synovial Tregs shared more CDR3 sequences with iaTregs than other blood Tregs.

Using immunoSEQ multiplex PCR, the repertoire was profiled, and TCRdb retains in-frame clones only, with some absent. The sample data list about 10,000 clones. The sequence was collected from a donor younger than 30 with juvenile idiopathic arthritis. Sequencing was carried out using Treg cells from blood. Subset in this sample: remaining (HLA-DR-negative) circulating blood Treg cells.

CDR3 sequence reads: CASSSGRAGREKLFF. The chain links TRBV27 to TRBJ1-4; TCRdb lists TRBD1, though no DNA is available to test this call. Germline V gene lookup returns CDR1 MNHEY and CDR2 SMNVEV (reference sequence). CDR3 length: 15 residues. DNA is not recorded here.